This TCR beta chain was found in a study of T cells in Graves' hyperthyroidism and ophthalmopathy. The CDR3 covers 15 residues. Trimming shortened V by 2 bases and J by 4 bases, and 15 bases separated the two germline ends. Looked up from germline, CDR1 is DFQATT and CDR2 is SNEGSKA (reference sequence). There are many counts of this clonotype. It was RNA transcripts that yielded the amplified TCR beta CDR3 regions. When the TCR CDR3 underwent first-round RT-PCR, the HTBI primer set was used. TCRdb reanalysed the multiplex PCR reads using MiXCR and keeps one entry per CDR3 protein. The sample holds a few hundred thousand distinct CDR3 sequences; about a sixth are singletons and the top ten take 6.5% to 8%.

This sequence was found in a woman aged 25 to 39 with Graves' hyperthyroidism. The sequencing sample was made of blood. The chain is built from TRBV20-1 and TRBJ2-1; D perhaps matches TRBD1 (5 bases). CDR3 sequence: CSARHSGNPYNEQFF. The CDR3 bases are TGCAGTGCTAGACATTCAGGGAACCCTTACAATGAGCAGTTCTTC.